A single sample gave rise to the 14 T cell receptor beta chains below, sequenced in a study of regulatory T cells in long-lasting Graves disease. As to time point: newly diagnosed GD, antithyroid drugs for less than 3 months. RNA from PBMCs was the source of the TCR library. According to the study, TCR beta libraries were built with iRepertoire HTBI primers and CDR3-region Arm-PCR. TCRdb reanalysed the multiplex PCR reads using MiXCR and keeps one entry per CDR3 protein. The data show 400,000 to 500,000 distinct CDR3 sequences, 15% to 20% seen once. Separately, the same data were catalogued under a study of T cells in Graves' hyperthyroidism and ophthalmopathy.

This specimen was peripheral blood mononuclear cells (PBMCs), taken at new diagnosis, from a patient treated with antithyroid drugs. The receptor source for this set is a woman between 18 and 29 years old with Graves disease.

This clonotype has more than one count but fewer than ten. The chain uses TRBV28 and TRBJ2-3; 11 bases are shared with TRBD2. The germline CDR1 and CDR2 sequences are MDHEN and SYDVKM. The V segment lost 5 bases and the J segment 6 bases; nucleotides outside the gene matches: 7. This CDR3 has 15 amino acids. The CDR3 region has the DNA TGTGCCAGCAGTCCTTCTAGCGGGAGGCGTGATACGCAGTATTTT. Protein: CASSPSSGRRDTQYF.

The CDR3 reads CASSSGTAMFFDEKLFF. In nucleotides, the CDR3 is TGCGCCAGCAGCTCCGGGACAGCTATGTTTTTCGATGAAAAACTGTTTTTT. V and J are TRBV5-1 and TRBJ1-4; 7 bases fit TRBD1. Germline CDR1 and CDR2: SGHRS and YFSETQ. The CDR3 contains 17 residues. V gave up 3 bases and J gave up 6 bases; unmatched junction bases: 14.

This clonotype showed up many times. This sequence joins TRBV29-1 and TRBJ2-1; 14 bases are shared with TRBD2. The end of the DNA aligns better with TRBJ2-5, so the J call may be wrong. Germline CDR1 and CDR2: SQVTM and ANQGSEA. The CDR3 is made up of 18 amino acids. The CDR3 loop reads CSVPGQGGLAGEIGTQYF. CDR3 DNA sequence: TGCAGCGTTCCGGGACAGGGGGGACTAGCGGGAGAGATCGGGACCCAGTACTTC.

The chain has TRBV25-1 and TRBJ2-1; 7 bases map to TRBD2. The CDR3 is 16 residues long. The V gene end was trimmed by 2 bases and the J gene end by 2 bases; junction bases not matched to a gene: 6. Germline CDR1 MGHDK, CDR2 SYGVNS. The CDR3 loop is CASSEPSGAPYNEQFF. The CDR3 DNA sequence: TGTGCCAGCAGTGAACCCAGCGGGGCCCCCTACAATGAGCAGTTCTTC. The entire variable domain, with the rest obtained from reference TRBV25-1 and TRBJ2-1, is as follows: EADIYQTPRYLVIGTGKKITLECSQTMGHDKMYWYQQDPGMELHLIHYSYGVNSTEKGDLSSESTVSRIRTEHFPLTLESARPSHTSQYLCASSEPSGAPYNEQFFGPGTRLTVL.

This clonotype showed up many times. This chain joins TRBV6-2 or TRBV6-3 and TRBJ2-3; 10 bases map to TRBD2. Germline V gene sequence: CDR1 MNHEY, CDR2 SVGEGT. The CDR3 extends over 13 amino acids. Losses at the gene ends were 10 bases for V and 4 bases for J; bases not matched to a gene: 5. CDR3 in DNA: TGTGCCACCCGGACTAGCGGAGCAGATACGCAGTATTTT. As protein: CATRTSGADTQYF.

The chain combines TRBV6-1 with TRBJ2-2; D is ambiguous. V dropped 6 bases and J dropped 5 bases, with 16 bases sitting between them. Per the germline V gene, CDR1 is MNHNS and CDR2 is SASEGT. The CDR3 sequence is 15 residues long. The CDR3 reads CASSPPALVTGELFF. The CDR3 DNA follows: TGTGCCAGCAGCCCCCCCGCTTTGGTGACCGGGGAGCTGTTTTTT.

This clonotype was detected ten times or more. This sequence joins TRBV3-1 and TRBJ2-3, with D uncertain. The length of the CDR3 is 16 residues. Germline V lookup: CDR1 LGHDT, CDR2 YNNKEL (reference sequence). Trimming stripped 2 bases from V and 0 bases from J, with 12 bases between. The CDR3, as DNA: TGTGCCAGCAGCCAAATCCCCCCGCCTAGCACAGATACGCAGTATTTT. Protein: CASSQIPPPSTDTQYF.

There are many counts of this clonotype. In DNA form, the CDR3 reads TGCAGCGTTCACCTAGCGGCCTACAATGAGCAGTTCTTC. This translates into CSVHLAAYNEQFF. V gene TRBV29-1 combines with J gene TRBJ2-1; 7 positions match TRBD2. The length of the CDR3 is 13 residues. CDR1 SQVTM and CDR2 ANQGSEA come from the germline V gene. V shed 5 bases and J 2 bases; nucleotides not matched to a gene: 3.

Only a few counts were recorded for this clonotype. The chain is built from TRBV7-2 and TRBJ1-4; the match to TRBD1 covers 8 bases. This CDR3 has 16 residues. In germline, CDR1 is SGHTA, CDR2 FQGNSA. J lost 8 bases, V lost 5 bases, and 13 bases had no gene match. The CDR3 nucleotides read TGTGCCAGCAGCCAAGATCCACCCCCAGGGGGCGAAAAACTGTTTTTT. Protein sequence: CASSQDPPPGGEKLFF.

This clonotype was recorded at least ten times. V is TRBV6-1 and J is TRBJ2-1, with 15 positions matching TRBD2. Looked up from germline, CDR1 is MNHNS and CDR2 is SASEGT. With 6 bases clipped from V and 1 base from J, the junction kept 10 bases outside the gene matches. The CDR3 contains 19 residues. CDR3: CASRTGLAGGPRSYNEQFF. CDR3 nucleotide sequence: TGTGCCAGCAGAACTGGACTAGCGGGAGGGCCCAGGTCCTACAATGAGCAGTTCTTC.

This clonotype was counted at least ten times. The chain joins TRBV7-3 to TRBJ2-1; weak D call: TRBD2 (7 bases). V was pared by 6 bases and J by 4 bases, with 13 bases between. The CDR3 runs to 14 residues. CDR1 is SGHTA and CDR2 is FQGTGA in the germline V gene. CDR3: CASRKGGGYNEQFF. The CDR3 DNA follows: TGTGCCAGCAGGAAGGGGGGGGGTTACAATGAGCAGTTCTTC. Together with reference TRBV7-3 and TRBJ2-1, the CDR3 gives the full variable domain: GAGVSQTPSNKVTEKGKYVELRCDPISGHTALYWYRQSLGQGPEFLIYFQGTGAADDSGLPNDRFFAVRPEGSVSTLKIQRTERGDSAVYLCASRKGGGYNEQFFGPGTRLTVL.

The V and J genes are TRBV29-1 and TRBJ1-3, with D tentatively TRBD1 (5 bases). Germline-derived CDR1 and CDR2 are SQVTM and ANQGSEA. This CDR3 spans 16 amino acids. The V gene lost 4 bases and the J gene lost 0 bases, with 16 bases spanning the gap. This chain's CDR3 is CSVGGGGGFSGNTIYF. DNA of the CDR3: TGCAGCGTTGGGGGCGGGGGGGGGTTCTCTGGAAACACCATATATTTT.

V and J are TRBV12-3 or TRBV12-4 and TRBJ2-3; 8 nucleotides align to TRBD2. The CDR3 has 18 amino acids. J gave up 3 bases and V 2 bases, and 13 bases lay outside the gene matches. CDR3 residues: CASSLRSGAGVLTDTQYF. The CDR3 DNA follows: TGTGCCAGCAGTTTAAGGTCGGGAGCGGGAGTGTTGACAGATACGCAGTATTTT.

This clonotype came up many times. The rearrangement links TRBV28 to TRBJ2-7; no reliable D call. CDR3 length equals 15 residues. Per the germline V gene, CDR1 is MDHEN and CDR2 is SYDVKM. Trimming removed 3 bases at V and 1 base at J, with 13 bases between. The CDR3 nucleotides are TGTGCCAGCAGTTTTGCAACTACCATATCCTACGAGCAGTACTTC. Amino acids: CASSFATTISYEQYF.